Sequencing of this T cell receptor (beta chain) was carried out in a study of T cells after yellow fever vaccination. CDR3 length: 16 amino acids. Looked up from germline, CDR1 is MNHEY and CDR2 is SVGAGI. V was cut by 10 bases and J by 4 bases, with 20 bases left in between. This clonotype was counted only a few times. TCRdb used MiXCR to reprocess the 5' RACE reads, holding one entry per CDR3 protein. The sample holds 250,000 to 350,000 distinct CDR3 sequences, approximately 8% seen once. The sequence was collected from a man between 18 and 35 years old who received the YFV17D yellow fever vaccine. The source material was CD4+ T cells sorted from PBMCs, sampled 5 days after the yellow fever booster vaccination. The chain combines TRBV6-5 with TRBJ1-6; D unresolved. This CDR3 is CATNSGWADYNSPLHF. CDR3 nucleotides: TGTGCCACCAACAGCGGTTGGGCGGATTATAATTCACCCCTCCACTTT.